The T cell receptor (beta chain) under discussion was sequenced for a study of control samples from healthy donors and cancer patients. V dropped 1 base and J dropped 8 bases, with 6 bases sitting between them. CDR3 length: 11 residues. CDR1 and CDR2 from the germline V gene are SGHDT and YYEEEE. Produced via immunoSEQ multiplex PCR; TCRdb's table is partial and in-frame only. This table has 75,000 to 90,000 clones, approximately 86% appearing once. This sequence joins TRBV5-6 and TRBJ1-2; maybe TRBD1 (5 bases). The sequencing input was blood. The origin of this receptor is a man between 25 and 39 years old in good health. The DNA of the CDR3 is TGTGCCAGCAGCTTGAGGGGCGGCTACACCTTC. As protein: CASSLRGGYTF. The full variable domain, completed using reference TRBV5-6 and TRBJ1-2, is DAGVTQSPTHLIKTRGQQVTLRCSPKSGHDTVSWYQQALGQGPQFIFQYYEEEERQRGNFPDRFSGHQFPNYSSELNVNALLLGDSALYLCASSLRGGYTFGSGTRLTVV.